A selection of T cell receptor beta chains follows, all from one sample in a study of CD8 T cells in ankylosing spondylitis. TCRdb re-analysed the 5' RACE reads in MiXCR, keeping a single row per CDR3 protein. The data contain under 250,000 distinct CDR3 sequences, around 25% of them singletons. Sequencing was carried out using blood, either unsorted or a sorted T cell fraction (not recorded which). These receptors originate from a male donor with ankylosing spondylitis or in good health (not recorded which). The conserved cysteine and the conserved F or W are not part of the CDR3 here. Only some rows state a clone size, as once, few, many or a class for expanded clones.

cdr3_length | j_call | clone_size | v_call | cdr3_aa
17 | TRBJ2-6 | NA | TRBV4-1 | ASSLTGTSGTSGANVLT
15 | TRBJ2-4 | many | TRBV6-2/TRBV6-3 | ASSYTPGSLAKNIQY
14 | TRBJ2-3 | few | TRBV7-7 | ASSTGLAGVTDTQY
11 | TRBJ1-6 | NA | TRBV10-3 | AIRREVDSPLH
12 | TRBJ1-1 | many | TRBV28 | ASSSPGTDTEAF
14 | TRBJ2-7 | many | TRBV11-1 | ASSFSAGGRGYEQY
11 | TRBJ2-2 | NA | TRBV30 | AWAGTATGELF
13 | TRBJ2-7 | NA | TRBV20-1 | SARDRGTSPYEQY
13 | TRBJ2-7 | many | TRBV4-1 | ASSQSSTGVGEQY
14 | TRBJ2-1 | NA | TRBV20-1 | SARLLLAGYYNEQF
14 | TRBJ1-4 | few | TRBV20-1 | SASGQGAGENEKLF
15 | TRBJ2-1 | many | TRBV29-1 | SVVDSQRYSSYNEQF
15 | TRBJ1-1 | NA | TRBV6-1 | ASSEYGVGQINTEAF
15 | TRBJ2-3 | many | TRBV5-1 | ASSLARTGEHTDTQY
12 | TRBJ2-5 | many | TRBV20-1 | SAGTGTRAETQY
9 | TRBJ2-3 | NA | TRBV20-1 | SATFVDTQY
16 | TRBJ2-3 | once | TRBV5-1 | ASRTLAGRQRGTDTQY
15 | TRBJ1-5 | many | TRBV6-2/TRBV6-3 | ASSYTHYGGQDQPQH
10 | TRBJ2-1 | many | TRBV7-9 | ASSGRSDEQF
10 | TRBJ2-1 | NA | TRBV11-2 | ASSSPKNEQF
13 | TRBJ2-1 | few | TRBV6-1 | ASSLEVSSYNEQF
11 | TRBJ2-5 | many | TRBV29-1 | SVEGQAQETQY
14 | TRBJ2-7 | many | TRBV24-1 | ATSSVGRTGTYEQY
10 | TRBJ2-5 | NA | TRBV29-1 | SVIGTSETQY
14 | TRBJ2-3 | many | TRBV5-1 | ASSLVGLPVADTQY
12 | TRBJ2-1 | many | TRBV4-3 | ASSRTSRVDEQF
13 | TRBJ2-7 | many | TRBV29-1 | SASSRLAGTYEQY
11 | TRBJ2-1 | few | TRBV7-2 | ASSPPAGAEQF
11 | TRBJ1-1 | NA | TRBV12-3/TRBV12-4 | ASSFGSGGEAF
16 | TRBJ2-6 | few | TRBV20-1 | SASKGLKGGWGANVLT
12 | TRBJ2-7 | NA | TRBV18 | ASSPPGTSATQY
12 | TRBJ2-5 | NA | TRBV29-1 | SVAGGGIQETQY
14 | TRBJ1-5 | many | TRBV9 | ASSVDAGGAHQPQH